This T cell receptor (beta chain) was sequenced for a study of shared T cell receptors in the human thymus. The protocol was immunoSEQ multiplex PCR, while the TCRdb copy is restricted to in-frame clones and leaves out a portion. The data hold roughly 500,000 clones, with around 82% observed a single time. The same sample was also used in a study of human thymus T cells. As that report states: The source of the thymus tissue was resections taken during corrective heart surgery. The authors found apparently biased V and J gene usage in thymic and blood repertoires.

Sequencing was done on a sample of thymocytes. The sequence derives from a boy under two years old with a congenital heart defect.

The CDR3 here is CASSVGLGNIQYF. As DNA, the CDR3 is TGTGCCAGCAGCGTAGGACTTGGGAACATTCAGTACTTC. V gene TRBV9 combines with J gene TRBJ2-4; D is unclear. V gave up 0 bases and J gave up 7 bases, with 8 bases separating them. This CDR3 has 13 amino acids. Per germline, CDR1 SGDLS and CDR2 YYNGEE.